Listed below are T cell receptor beta chains from one sample, sequenced in a study of OX40 agonist ivuxolimab in advanced cancers. TCRdb's table, derived via immunoSEQ multiplex PCR, lists solely in-frame clones and lacks some. The table records about 100,000 clones, less than 95% of them present only once. Source: CD4+ or CD8+ T cells sorted from blood, taken in a trial of the OX40 agonist ivuxolimab. Every receptor here comes from an adult with an advanced solid tumor such as melanoma, head and neck, liver or kidney cancer. CDR3s include the opening cysteine and the closing phenylalanine or tryptophan. The order of the fields is D gene, clone size, V gene, J gene, CDR3 protein, CDR3 DNA. D genes are given only for firm matches. Size tells how often a clone was seen (once, few, many) or the class of an expanded clone, and some rows leave it out.

>TRBD1|-|TRBV18|TRBJ2-7
CASSHLAGGFSYEQYF
TGTGCCAGCTCGCACCTGGCAGGGGGCTTTTCCTACGAGCAGTACTTC
>-|once|TRBV5-1|TRBJ2-3
CASSFRQGHVGDTQYF
TGCGCCAGCAGCTTTCGGCAGGGCCACGTCGGAGATACGCAGTATTTT
>-|-|TRBV2|TRBJ1-1
CASSEGGTEAFF
TGTGCCAGCAGTGAGGGGGGCACTGAAGCTTTCTTT
>TRBD2|-|TRBV5-4|TRBJ2-7
CASSQWGLAGVQYF
TGTGCCAGCAGCCAATGGGGACTAGCGGGAGTGCAGTACTTC
>TRBD2|-|TRBV7-9|TRBJ2-3
CASSSSGRATDTQYF
TGTGCCAGCAGCTCCAGCGGGAGGGCGACAGATACGCAGTATTTT
>-|-|TRBV7-9|TRBJ1-1
CASSYVANTEAFF
TGTGCCAGCAGTTACGTGGCGAACACTGAAGCTTTCTTT
>TRBD2|-|TRBV4-2|TRBJ2-1
CASSQELAGGPIPSEQFF
TGTGCCAGCAGCCAAGAGCTAGCGGGAGGGCCCATCCCAAGTGAGCAGTTCTTC
>-|-|TRBV18|TRBJ1-4
CASSPPGLGPEKLFF
TGTGCCAGCTCACCTCCGGGACTTGGTCCTGAAAAACTGTTTTTT
>-|-|TRBV6-5|TRBJ1-2
CASSYSPKGDGYTF
TGTGCCAGCAGTTACTCGCCCAAGGGCGATGGCTACACCTTC
>-|-|TRBV7-2|TRBJ1-4
CASSLRQAATNEKLFF
TGTGCCAGCAGCCTTCGACAGGCTGCAACTAATGAAAAACTGTTTTTT
>-|-|TRBV7-2|TRBJ2-1
CASRPWRDSYNEQFF
TGTGCCAGCAGACCCTGGAGGGACTCCTACAATGAGCAGTTCTTC
>TRBD1|-|TRBV29-1|TRBJ2-6
CSALDRGISGANVLTF
TGCAGCGCCCTGGACAGGGGGATTTCTGGGGCCAACGTCCTGACTTTC
>-|-|TRBV6-6|TRBJ2-7
CASSYGVGEQYF
TGTGCCAGCAGTTACGGGGTCGGCGAGCAGTACTTC
>-|-|TRBV28|TRBJ2-5
CASRPGTKRETQYF
TGTGCCAGCAGGCCCGGGACCAAGAGGGAGACCCAGTACTTC
>TRBD1|once|TRBV28|TRBJ2-5
CASSRQGPIQETQYF
TGTGCCAGCAGTCGACAGGGCCCGATCCAAGAGACCCAGTACTTC
>-|-|TRBV6-1|TRBJ2-7
CASSEWEQSYEQYF
TGTGCCAGCAGTGAGTGGGAGCAATCCTACGAGCAGTACTTC
>-|few|TRBV7-6|TRBJ2-1
CASSLRDGYNEQFF
TGTGCCAGCTCCCTCCGAGACGGATACAATGAGCAGTTCTTC
>-|few|TRBV11-2|TRBJ2-7
CASSPHRASYYEQYF
TGTGCCAGCAGCCCCCACAGGGCGAGTTACTACGAGCAGTACTTC
>TRBD1|-|TRBV4-3|TRBJ2-6
CASSQEGTGGSGANVLTF
TGCGCCAGCAGCCAAGAAGGGACAGGGGGATCCGGGGCCAACGTCCTGACTTTC
>TRBD2|-|TRBV9|TRBJ2-1
CASSVFSGSSYNEQFF
TGTGCCAGCAGCGTATTTAGCGGGAGCTCCTACAATGAGCAGTTCTTC
>-|once|TRBV19|TRBJ1-2
CASSTNPGLIDGYTF
TGTGCCAGTAGTACGAATCCGGGACTGATCGATGGCTACACCTTC
>-|once|TRBV28|TRBJ2-7
CASSLVFSYEQYF
TGTGCCAGCAGTTTGGTATTCTCCTACGAGCAGTACTTC
>-|-|TRBV29-1|TRBJ1-1
CSAQQGGLGAFF
TGCAGCGCCCAACAGGGAGGGCTTGGGGCTTTCTTT